This T cell receptor beta chain came from a study of PD-L1 blockade in urothelial cancer. The germline V gene encodes CDR1 MNHNY and CDR2 SVGAGI (reference sequence). The V gene end was trimmed by 7 bases and the J gene end by 1 base; junction bases not matched to a gene: 6. The CDR3 is 16 amino acids. Using immunoSEQ multiplex PCR, the repertoire was profiled, and TCRdb retains in-frame clones only, with some absent. This table holds 55,000 to 85,000 clones, about 89% found once. The V call is TRBV6-6, the J call TRBJ2-3; TRBD2 aligns across 12 bases. The clonotype was recovered from a man in his sixties with urothelial cancer. Material: PBMCs, obtained around atezolizumab (anti-PD-L1) treatment. CDR3 loop: CASTLLAGGRTDTQYF. CDR3 coding DNA: TGTGCCAGCACCCTACTAGCGGGGGGCCGCACAGATACGCAGTATTTT.